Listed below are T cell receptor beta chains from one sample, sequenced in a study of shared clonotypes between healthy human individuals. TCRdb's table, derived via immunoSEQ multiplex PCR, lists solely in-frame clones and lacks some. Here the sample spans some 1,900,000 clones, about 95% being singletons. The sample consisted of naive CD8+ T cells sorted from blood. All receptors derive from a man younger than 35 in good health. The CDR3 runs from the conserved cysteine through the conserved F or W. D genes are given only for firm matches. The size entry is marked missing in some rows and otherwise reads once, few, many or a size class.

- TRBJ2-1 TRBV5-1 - CASSLNGWNEQFF TGCGCCAGCAGCTTGAATGGGTGGAATGAGCAGTTCTTC
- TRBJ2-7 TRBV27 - CASSFPGYEQYF TGTGCCAGCAGTTTTCCCGGCTACGAGCAGTACTTC
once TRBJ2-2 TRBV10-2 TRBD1 CASKQGVRTGELFF TGCGCCAGTAAACAGGGGGTCCGGACCGGGGAGCTGTTTTTT
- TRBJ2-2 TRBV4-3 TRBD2 CASSQGLASTGELFF TGCGCCAGCAGCCAAGGACTAGCGTCCACCGGGGAGCTGTTTTTT
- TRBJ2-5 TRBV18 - CASSPLTSTQETQYF TGTGCCAGCTCACCGTTGACTAGTACCCAAGAGACCCAGTACTTC
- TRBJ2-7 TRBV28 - CASRQTSVYEQYF TGTGCCAGCAGACAAACTTCTGTCTACGAGCAGTACTTC
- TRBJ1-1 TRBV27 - CASSLGAGDTEAFF TGTGCCAGCAGTTTAGGAGCGGGGGACACTGAAGCTTTCTTT
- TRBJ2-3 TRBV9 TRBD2 CASSDQTSGRGTDTQYF TGTGCCAGCAGCGACCAGACTAGCGGGAGAGGCACAGATACGCAGTATTTT
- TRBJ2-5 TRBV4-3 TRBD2 CASSHLAGVAQETQYF TGCGCCAGCAGCCACTTAGCGGGAGTGGCCCAAGAGACCCAGTACTTC
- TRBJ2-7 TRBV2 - CASSEWVSTYEQYF TGTGCCAGCAGTGAGTGGGTCTCAACCTACGAGCAGTACTTC
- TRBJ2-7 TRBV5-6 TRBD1 CASSLGRGLDEQYF TGTGCCAGCAGCTTGGGCAGGGGGCTCGACGAGCAGTACTTC
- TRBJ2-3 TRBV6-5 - CASSYSRNTDTQYF TGTGCCAGCAGTTACTCGAGAAACACAGATACGCAGTATTTT
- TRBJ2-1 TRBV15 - CATSRDLAASYNEQFF TGTGCCACCAGCAGAGACTTGGCAGCCTCCTACAATGAGCAGTTCTTC
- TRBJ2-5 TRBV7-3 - CASSRAGSETQYF TGTGCCAGCAGCAGGGCAGGTAGCGAGACCCAGTACTTC
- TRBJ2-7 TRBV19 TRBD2 CASSLSAGGRYEQYF TGTGCCAGTAGCCTTTCAGCGGGAGGGAGGTACGAGCAGTACTTC
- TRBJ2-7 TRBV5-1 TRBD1 CASSSTGTGGYEQYF TGCGCCAGCAGCTCCACCGGGACAGGGGGCTACGAGCAGTACTTC
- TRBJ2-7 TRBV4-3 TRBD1 CASSQGTGNYEQYF TGCGCCAGCAGCCAGGGGACAGGGAATTACGAGCAGTACTTC
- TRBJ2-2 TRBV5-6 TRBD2 CASGQNERGVTGELFF TGTGCCAGCGGGCAGAACGAGCGGGGGGTCACCGGGGAGCTGTTTTTT
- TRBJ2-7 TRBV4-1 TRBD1 CASSQSQGALEQYF TGCGCCAGCAGCCAGTCTCAGGGGGCTCTCGAGCAGTACTTC
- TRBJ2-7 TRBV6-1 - CASSEARSSEQYF TGTGCCAGCAGTGAAGCGCGTTCGTCCGAGCAGTACTTC
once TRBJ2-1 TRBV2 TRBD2 CASSEGLAGSYNEQFF TGTGCCAGCAGTGAAGGACTAGCGGGCTCCTACAATGAGCAGTTCTTC
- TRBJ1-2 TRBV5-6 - CASSLDLDPYGYTF TGTGCCAGCAGCTTGGATCTGGACCCCTATGGCTACACCTTC
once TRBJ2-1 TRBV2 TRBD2 CASSEGLAPSNEQFF TGTGCCAGCAGTGAGGGACTAGCCCCTTCCAATGAGCAGTTCTTC
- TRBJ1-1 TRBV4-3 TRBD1 CASSQEQGATEAFF TGCGCCAGCAGCCAAGAACAGGGGGCCACTGAAGCTTTCTTT
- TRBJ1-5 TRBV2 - CASSPGDRAPQHF TGTGCCAGCAGCCCAGGGGATCGGGCGCCCCAGCATTTT
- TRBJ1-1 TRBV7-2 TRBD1 CASNIPPQQGASEAFF TGTGCCAGCAACATTCCCCCCCAACAGGGGGCTTCTGAAGCTTTCTTT
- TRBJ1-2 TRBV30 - CAWSVVGDHYGYTF TGTGCCTGGAGTGTAGTTGGGGATCACTATGGCTACACCTTC
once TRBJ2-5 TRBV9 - CASSVAGTEGETQYF TGTGCCAGCAGCGTAGCCGGGACGGAGGGAGAGACCCAGTACTTC
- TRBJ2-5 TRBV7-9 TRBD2 CASSLGLAGGDPQYF TGTGCCAGCAGCTTAGGACTAGCGGGGGGGGACCCCCAGTACTTC
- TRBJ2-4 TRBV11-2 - CASSPLGKNIQYF TGTGCCAGCAGCCCCTTAGGCAAAAACATTCAGTACTTC
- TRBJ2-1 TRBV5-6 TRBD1 CASSFTGATGYNEQFF TGTGCCAGCAGCTTTACAGGGGCTACAGGTTACAATGAGCAGTTCTTC
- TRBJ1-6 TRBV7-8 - CASSLALLWTELDQHSPLHF TGTGCCAGCAGCTTAGCATTGTTATGGACAGAATTAGACCAACATTCACCCCTCCACTTT
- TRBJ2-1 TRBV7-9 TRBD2 CASSGSSGRASGSYNEQFF TGTGCCAGCAGTGGTTCTAGCGGGAGGGCCAGCGGCTCCTACAATGAGCAGTTCTTC
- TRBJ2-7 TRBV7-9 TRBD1 CASSLPGTGEAYEQYF TGTGCCAGCAGCTTACCGGGGACAGGGGAGGCCTACGAGCAGTACTTC
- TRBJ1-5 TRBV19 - CASSIDQYSPLQPQHF TGTGCCAGTAGTATAGATCAATATTCCCCCCTTCAGCCCCAGCATTTT
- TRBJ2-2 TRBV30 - CAWRGEEGTGELFF TGTGCCTGGAGGGGGGAGGAGGGCACCGGGGAGCTGTTTTTT
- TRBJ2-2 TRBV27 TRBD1 CASRGQGYTGELFF TGTGCCAGCCGAGGACAGGGGTACACCGGGGAGCTGTTTTTT
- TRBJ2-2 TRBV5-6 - CASSLSAGELFF TGTGCCAGCAGCTTGTCGGCCGGGGAGCTGTTTTTT
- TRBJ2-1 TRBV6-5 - CASSYSSGPTMDEQFF TGTGCCAGCAGTTACTCGAGTGGGCCCACAATGGATGAGCAGTTCTTC
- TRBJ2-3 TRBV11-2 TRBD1 CASSLGWDRAEDTQYF TGTGCCAGCAGCTTAGGGTGGGACAGGGCGGAAGATACGCAGTATTTT
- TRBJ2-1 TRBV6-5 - CATAITQGLPHEQFF TGTGCCACCGCAATAACACAGGGTCTTCCACATGAGCAGTTCTTC
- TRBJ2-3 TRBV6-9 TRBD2 CARGSGGAAFGTDTQYF TGTGCCAGGGGGAGCGGGGGGGCCGCTTTCGGCACAGATACGCAGTATTTT
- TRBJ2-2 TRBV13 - CASSSEGLMNTGELFF TGTGCCAGCAGCTCAGAGGGGTTGATGAACACCGGGGAGCTGTTTTTT
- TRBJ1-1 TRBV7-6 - CASSLVQGLFAEAFF TGTGCCAGCAGCTTAGTTCAGGGTCTGTTCGCTGAAGCTTTCTTT
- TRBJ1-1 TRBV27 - CASSPIHRVGAFF TGTGCCAGCAGCCCTATTCACAGGGTTGGAGCTTTCTTT
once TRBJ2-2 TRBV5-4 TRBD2 CASSLGAGVAGELFF TGTGCCAGCAGCTTAGGAGCGGGAGTAGCGGGGGAGCTGTTTTTT
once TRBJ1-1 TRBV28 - CASREDPMNTEAFF TGTGCCAGCAGGGAAGACCCCATGAACACTGAAGCTTTCTTT
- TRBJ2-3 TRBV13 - CASSHRAYPGLDTQYF TGTGCCAGCAGCCATAGGGCCTATCCGGGACTTGATACGCAGTATTTT
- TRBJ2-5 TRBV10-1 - CASSDGGVGETQYF TGCGCCAGCAGTGATGGAGGGGTTGGGGAGACCCAGTACTTC
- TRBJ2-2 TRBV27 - CASLLRGTGELFF TGTGCCAGCCTCCTAAGGGGAACCGGGGAGCTGTTTTTT
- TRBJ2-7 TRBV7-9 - CASSSTGNSYEQYF TGTGCCAGCAGCTCCACAGGGAACAGTTACGAGCAGTACTTC